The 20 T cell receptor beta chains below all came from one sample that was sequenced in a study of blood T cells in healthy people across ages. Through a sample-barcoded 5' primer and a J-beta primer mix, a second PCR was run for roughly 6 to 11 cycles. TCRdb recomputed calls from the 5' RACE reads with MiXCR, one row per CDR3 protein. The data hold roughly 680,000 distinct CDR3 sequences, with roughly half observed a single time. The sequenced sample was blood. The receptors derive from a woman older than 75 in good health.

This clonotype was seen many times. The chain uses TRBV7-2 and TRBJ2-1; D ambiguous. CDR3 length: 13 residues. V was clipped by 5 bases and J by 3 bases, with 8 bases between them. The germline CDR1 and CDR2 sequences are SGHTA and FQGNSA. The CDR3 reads CASSPLGYNEQFF. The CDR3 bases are TGTGCCAGCAGCCCCTTGGGCTACAATGAGCAGTTCTTC. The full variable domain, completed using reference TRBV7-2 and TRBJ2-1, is GAGVSQSPSNKVTEKGKDVELRCDPISGHTALYWYRQSLGQGLEFLIYFQGNSAPDKSGLPSDRFSAERTGGSVSTLTIQRTQQEDSAVYLCASSPLGYNEQFFGPGTRLTVL.

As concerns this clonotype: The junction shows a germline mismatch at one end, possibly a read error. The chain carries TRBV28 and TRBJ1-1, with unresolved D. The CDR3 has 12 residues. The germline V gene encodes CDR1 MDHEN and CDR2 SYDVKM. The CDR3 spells CASSLLAREVFF. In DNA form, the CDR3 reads TGTGCCAGCAGTTTATTGGCACGAGAAGTTTTCTTT.

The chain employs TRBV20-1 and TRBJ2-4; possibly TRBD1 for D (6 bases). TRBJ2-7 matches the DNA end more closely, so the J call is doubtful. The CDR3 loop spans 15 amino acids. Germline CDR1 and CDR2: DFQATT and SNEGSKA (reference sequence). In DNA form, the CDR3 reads TGCAGTGCTAGTCCCCGGGACACCGCGTACTACGAGCAGTACTTC. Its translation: CSASPRDTAYYEQYF.

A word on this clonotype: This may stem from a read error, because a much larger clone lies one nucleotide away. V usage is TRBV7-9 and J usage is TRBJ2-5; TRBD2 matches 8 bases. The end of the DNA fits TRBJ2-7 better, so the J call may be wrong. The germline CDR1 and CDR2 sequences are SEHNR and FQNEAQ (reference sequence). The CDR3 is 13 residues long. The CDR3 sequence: CAGSLAREVEQYF. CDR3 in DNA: TGTGCCGGCAGCTTAGCGCGGGAGGTCGAGCAGTACTTC.

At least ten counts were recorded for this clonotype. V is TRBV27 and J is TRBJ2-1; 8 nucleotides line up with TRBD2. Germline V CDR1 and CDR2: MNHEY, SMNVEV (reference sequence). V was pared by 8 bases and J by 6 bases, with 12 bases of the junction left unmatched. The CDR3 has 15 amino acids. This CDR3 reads CASARAGLGSNEQFF. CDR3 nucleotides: TGTGCCAGCGCACGTGCGGGACTAGGTAGCAATGAGCAGTTCTTC.

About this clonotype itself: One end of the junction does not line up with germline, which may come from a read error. CDR3 amino acids: CASSPHPGRGLTYSYTF. The CDR3 nucleotides are TGTGCCAGCAGTCCCCACCCCGGCAGGGGGCTCACCTATAGCTACACCTTC. The chain carries TRBV28 and TRBJ1-2, with 8 nucleotides matching TRBD1. Germline values: CDR1 MDHEN, CDR2 SYDVKM. CDR3 length equals 17 residues.

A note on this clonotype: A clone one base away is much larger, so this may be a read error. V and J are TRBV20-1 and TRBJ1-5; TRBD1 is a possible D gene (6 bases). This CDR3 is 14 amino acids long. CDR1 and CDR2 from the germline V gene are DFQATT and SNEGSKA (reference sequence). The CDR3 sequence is CSAGLGASNRPQHF. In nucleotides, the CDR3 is TGCAGTGCTGGTTTGGGGGCAAGCAATCGGCCCCAGCATTTT.

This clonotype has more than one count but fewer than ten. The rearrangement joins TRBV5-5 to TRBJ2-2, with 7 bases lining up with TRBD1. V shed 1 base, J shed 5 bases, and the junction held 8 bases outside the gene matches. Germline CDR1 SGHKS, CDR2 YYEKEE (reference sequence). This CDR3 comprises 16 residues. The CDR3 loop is CASSLQEGAYTGELFF. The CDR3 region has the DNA TGTGCCAGCAGCTTGCAAGAGGGGGCGTATACCGGGGAGCTGTTTTTT.

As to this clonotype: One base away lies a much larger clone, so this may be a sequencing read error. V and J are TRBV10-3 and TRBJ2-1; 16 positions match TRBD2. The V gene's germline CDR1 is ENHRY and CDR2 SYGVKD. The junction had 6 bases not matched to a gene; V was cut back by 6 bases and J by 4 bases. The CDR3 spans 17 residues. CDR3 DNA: TGTGCCATCAGAGGGACTAGCGGGAGGGATGTATACAATGAGCAGTTCTTC. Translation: CAIRGTSGRDVYNEQFF.

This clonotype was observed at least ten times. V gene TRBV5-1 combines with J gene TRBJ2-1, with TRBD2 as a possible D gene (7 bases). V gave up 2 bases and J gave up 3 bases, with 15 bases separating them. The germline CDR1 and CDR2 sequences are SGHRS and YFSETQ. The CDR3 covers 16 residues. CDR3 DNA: TGCGCCAGCAGCTTAGGGGGGGGCAGCTTCTACAATGAGCAGTTCTTC. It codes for CASSLGGGSFYNEQFF.

The CDR3 nucleotides are TGTGCCAGCTCACCGCGGACAGAGCGAAACACCATATATTTT. It translates to CASSPRTERNTIYF. V is TRBV18 and J is TRBJ1-3; D is possibly TRBD1 (6 bases). The CDR3 spans 14 residues. Germline V CDR1 and CDR2: KGHSH, LQKENI. With 3 bases removed from V and 5 bases from J, the gap between germline ends came to 11 bases.

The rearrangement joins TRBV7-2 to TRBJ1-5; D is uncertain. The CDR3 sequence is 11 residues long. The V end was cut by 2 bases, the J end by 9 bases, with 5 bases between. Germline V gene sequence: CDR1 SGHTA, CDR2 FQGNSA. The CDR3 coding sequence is TGTGCCAGCAGCTTACGAGGGCCCCAGCATTTT. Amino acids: CASSLRGPQHF.

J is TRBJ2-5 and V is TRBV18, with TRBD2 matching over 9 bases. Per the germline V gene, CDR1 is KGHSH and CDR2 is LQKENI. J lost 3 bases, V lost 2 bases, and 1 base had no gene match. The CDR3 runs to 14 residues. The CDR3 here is CASSPAGGKETQYF. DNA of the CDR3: TGTGCCAGCTCACCAGCGGGAGGGAAAGAGACCCAGTACTTC.

CDR3 bases: TGTGCCAGCAGCAAATACGGCGGGAGCGGCTCTGGCTCCTACAATGAGCAGTTCTTC. Its translation is CASSKYGGSGSGSYNEQFF. The rearrangement links TRBV21-1 to TRBJ2-1; TRBD2, as called in the table, went unchecked against the DNA. TRBV21-1 is a listed pseudogene. The CDR3 totals 19 residues.

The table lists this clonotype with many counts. The CDR3 coding sequence is TGTGCCAGCAGTTTCGATGGACAGAGATACGAGCAGTACTTC. This sequence encodes CASSFDGQRYEQYF. J is TRBJ2-7 and V is TRBV12-3 or TRBV12-4, with D possibly TRBD1 on 6 matching bases. The CDR3 sequence is 14 residues long. V was shortened by 3 bases and J by 4 bases, with 13 bases between the two germline ends.

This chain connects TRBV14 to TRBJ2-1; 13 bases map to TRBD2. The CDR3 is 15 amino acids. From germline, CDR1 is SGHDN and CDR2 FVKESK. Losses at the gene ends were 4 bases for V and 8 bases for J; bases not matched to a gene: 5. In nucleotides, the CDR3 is TGTGCCAGCAGCCTGGGGACTAGCGGGGACGATGAGCAGTTCTTC. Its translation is CASSLGTSGDDEQFF.

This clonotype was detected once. CDR3 DNA: TGTGCCAGCAGTTACACCGTAACAGAAAACATTCAGTACTTC. Its translation is CASSYTVTENIQYF. The chain is built from TRBV6-5 and TRBJ2-4, with unresolved D. The length of the CDR3 is 14 residues. In germline, CDR1 is MNHEY, CDR2 SVGAGI. The V and J ends lost 2 bases and 5 bases respectively, with 10 bases between them.

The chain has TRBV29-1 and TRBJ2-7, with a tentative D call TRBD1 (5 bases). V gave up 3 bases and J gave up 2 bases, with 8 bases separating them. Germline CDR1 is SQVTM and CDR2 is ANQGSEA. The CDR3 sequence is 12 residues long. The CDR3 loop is CSVDSRAYEQYF. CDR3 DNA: TGCAGCGTTGATTCCAGGGCCTACGAGCAGTACTTC.

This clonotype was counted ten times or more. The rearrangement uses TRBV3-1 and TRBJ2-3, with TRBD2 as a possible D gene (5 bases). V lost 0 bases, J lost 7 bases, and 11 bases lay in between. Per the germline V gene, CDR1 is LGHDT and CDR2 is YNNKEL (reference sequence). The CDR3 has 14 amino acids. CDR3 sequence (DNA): TGTGCCAGCAGCCAAGAGGGAGTAGCCCATACGCAGTATTTT. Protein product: CASSQEGVAHTQYF.

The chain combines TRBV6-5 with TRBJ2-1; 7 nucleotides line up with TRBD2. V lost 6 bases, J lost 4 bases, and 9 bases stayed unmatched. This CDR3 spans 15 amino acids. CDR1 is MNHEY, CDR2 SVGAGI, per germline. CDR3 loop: CASRPAGLIYNEQFF. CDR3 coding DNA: TGTGCCAGCAGACCCGCGGGACTAATATACAATGAGCAGTTCTTC.